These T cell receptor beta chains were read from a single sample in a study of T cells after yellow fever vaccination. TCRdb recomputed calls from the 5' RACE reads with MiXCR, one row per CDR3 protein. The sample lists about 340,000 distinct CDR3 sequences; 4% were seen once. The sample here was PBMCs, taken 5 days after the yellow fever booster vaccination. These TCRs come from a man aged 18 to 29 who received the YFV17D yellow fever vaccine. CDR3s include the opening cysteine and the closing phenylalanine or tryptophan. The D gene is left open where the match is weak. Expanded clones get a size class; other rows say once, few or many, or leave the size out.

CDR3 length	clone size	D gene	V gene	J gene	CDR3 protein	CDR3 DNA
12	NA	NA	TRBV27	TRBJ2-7	CASRISPYEQYF	TGTGCCAGCAGAATCAGCCCCTACGAGCAGTACTTC
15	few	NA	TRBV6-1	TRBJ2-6	CASTQTGSGANVLTF	TGTGCCAGCACCCAGACGGGCTCTGGGGCCAACGTCCTGACTTTC
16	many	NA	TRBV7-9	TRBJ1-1	CASSLVGRTKNTEAFF	TGTGCCAGCAGCTTAGTCGGGCGGACTAAGAACACTGAAGCTTTCTTT
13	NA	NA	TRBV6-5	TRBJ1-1	CASRTTVLREAFF	TGTGCCAGCAGAACGACAGTCCTAAGAGAAGCTTTCTTT
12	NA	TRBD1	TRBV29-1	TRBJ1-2	CSVETGYYGYTF	TGCAGCGTCGAGACAGGGTATTATGGCTACACCTTC
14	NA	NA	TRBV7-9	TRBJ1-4	CASSLAGINEKLFF	TGTGCCAGCAGCTTGGCAGGGATTAATGAAAAACTGTTTTTT
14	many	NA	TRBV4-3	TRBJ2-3	CASSQGDSTDTQYF	TGCGCCAGCAGCCAAGGGGATTCCACAGATACGCAGTATTTT
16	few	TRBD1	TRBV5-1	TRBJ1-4	CASSLGDRSTNEKLFF	TGCGCCAGCAGCTTGGGGGACAGATCAACTAATGAAAAACTGTTTTTT
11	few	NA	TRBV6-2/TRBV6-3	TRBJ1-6	CASAIEYTLHF	TGTGCCAGCGCCATCGAGTACACCCTCCACTTT
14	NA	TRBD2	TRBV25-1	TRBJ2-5	CARIQGLAGETQYF	TGTGCCCGTATACAGGGACTAGCGGGGGAGACCCAGTACTTC
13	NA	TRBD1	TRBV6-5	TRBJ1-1	CASSYIGQGVAFF	TGTGCCAGCAGTTATATTGGACAGGGCGTAGCTTTCTTT
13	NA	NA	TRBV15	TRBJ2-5	CATTVGGQETQYF	TGTGCCACAACCGTTGGGGGGCAAGAGACCCAGTACTTC
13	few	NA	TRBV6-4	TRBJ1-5	CFVGAGHNQPQHF	TGTTTCGTGGGGGCAGGGCACAATCAGCCCCAGCATTTT
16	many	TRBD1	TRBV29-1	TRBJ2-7	CSVRQGAFQKGDEQYF	TGCAGCGTTAGACAGGGGGCCTTCCAAAAGGGTGACGAGCAGTACTTC
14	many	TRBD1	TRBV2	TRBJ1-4	CASRGTGGNEKLFF	TGTGCCAGCAGGGGGACAGGGGGTAATGAAAAACTGTTTTTT
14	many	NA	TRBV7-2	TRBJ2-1	CASSLEDWEDSKFF	TGTGCCAGCAGCTTAGAGGATTGGGAGGACTCTAAGTTCTTC
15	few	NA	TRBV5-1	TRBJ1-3	CASSLVGPRGNTIYF	TGCGCCAGCAGCTTGGTGGGACCTCGCGGAAACACCATATATTTT
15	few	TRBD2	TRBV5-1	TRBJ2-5	CASSVGLAGEETQYF	TGCGCCAGCAGCGTGGGATTAGCGGGGGAAGAGACCCAGTACTTC
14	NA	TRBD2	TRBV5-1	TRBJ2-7	CASSHPGRSHVQYF	TGCGCCAGCAGCCATCCCGGGAGGTCCCACGTGCAGTACTTC
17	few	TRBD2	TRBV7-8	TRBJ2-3	CASSSRLAGGGGDTQYF	TGTGCCAGCAGCTCCCGACTAGCGGGGGGTGGGGGAGATACGCAGTATTTT
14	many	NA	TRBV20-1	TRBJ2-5	CSARRGDSQETQYF	TGCAGTGCCCGGCGGGGGGACAGCCAAGAGACCCAGTACTTC
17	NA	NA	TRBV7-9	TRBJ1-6	CASSLGGGSSYNSPLHF	TGTGCCAGCAGCTTAGGTGGGGGGAGCTCCTATAATTCACCCCTCCACTTT
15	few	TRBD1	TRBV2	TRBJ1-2	CASNPGQGTNYGYTF	TGTGCCAGCAATCCGGGACAGGGAACTAACTATGGCTACACCTTC
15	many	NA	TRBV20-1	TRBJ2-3	CSARDRLSPPDTQYF	TGCAGTGCTAGAGATCGGCTTTCTCCCCCGGATACGCAGTATTTT
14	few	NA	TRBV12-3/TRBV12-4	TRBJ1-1	CASSFRQFNTEAFF	TGTGCCAGCAGTTTTCGACAGTTTAACACTGAAGCTTTCTTT
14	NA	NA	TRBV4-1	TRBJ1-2	CASSQTGLVYGYTF	TGCGCCAGCAGCCAAACAGGGTTGGTCTATGGCTACACCTTC
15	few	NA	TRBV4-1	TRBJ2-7	CASSQGNRGNYEQYF	TGCGCCAGCAGCCAAGGGAATAGGGGAAACTACGAGCAGTACTTC
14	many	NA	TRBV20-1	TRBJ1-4	CSAILPGVYEKLFF	TGCAGTGCTATCCTCCCAGGGGTTTACGAAAAACTGTTTTTT
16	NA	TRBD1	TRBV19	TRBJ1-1	CASSTATDRANTEAFF	TGTGCCAGTAGTACGGCTACGGACAGGGCGAACACTGAAGCTTTCTTT
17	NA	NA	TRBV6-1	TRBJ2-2	CAINLWARRDNTGELFF	TGTGCCATCAACTTATGGGCAAGGAGGGATAACACCGGGGAGCTGTTTTTT
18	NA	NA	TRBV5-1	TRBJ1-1	CASSFGRGQTRLNTEAFF	TGCGCCAGCAGCTTCGGGAGGGGTCAAACTCGTTTGAACACTGAAGCTTTCTTT
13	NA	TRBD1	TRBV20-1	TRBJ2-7	CSATGTDPYEQYF	TGCAGTGCAACCGGGACAGACCCCTACGAGCAGTACTTC
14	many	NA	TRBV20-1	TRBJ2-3	CSARARGLADTQYF	TGCAGTGCTAGAGCCCGCGGGCTCGCAGATACGCAGTATTTT
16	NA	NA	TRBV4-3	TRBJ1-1	CASSQVVLGKDTEAFF	TGCGCCAGCAGCCAAGTTGTTCTGGGGAAGGACACTGAAGCTTTCTTT
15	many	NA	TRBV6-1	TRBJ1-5	CASSERVYSNQPQHF	TGTGCCAGCAGTGAACGAGTGTATAGCAATCAGCCCCAGCATTTT
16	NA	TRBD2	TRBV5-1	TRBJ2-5	CASSLWTSGGQETQYF	TGCGCCAGCAGCCTGTGGACTAGCGGGGGTCAAGAGACCCAGTACTTC
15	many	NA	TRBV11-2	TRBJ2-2	CASSRAGLNTGELFF	TGTGCCAGCAGTCGAGCAGGACTCAACACCGGGGAGCTGTTTTTT
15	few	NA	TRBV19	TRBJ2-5	CASSITGGYQETQYF	TGTGCCAGTAGTATAACCGGTGGGTACCAAGAGACCCAGTACTTC
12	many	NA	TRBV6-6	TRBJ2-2	CASTKRGGELFF	TGTGCCAGCACCAAAAGAGGCGGGGAGCTGTTTTTT
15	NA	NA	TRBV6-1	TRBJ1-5	CASAGTRNSNQPQHF	TGTGCCAGCGCCGGGACACGGAATAGCAATCAGCCCCAGCATTTT
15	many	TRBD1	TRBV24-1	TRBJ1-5	CATSDGTGEFQPQHF	TGTGCCACCAGTGATGGGACAGGGGAATTTCAGCCCCAGCATTTT
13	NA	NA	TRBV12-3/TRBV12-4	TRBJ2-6	CASGSTGANVLTF	TGTGCCAGCGGATCAACTGGGGCCAACGTCCTGACTTTC
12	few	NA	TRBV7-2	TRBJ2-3	CAVSVGTDTQYF	TGTGCCGTTAGCGTCGGCACAGATACGCAGTATTTT
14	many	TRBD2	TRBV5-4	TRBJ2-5	CASSPSSGEGTQYF	TGTGCCAGCAGCCCCTCCAGCGGGGAGGGGACCCAGTACTTC
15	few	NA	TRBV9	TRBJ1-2	CASSVGSRSGYGYTF	TGTGCCAGCAGCGTCGGATCAAGGTCTGGCTATGGCTACACCTTC
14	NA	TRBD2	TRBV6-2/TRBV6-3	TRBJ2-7	CASGPLGGRYEQYF	TGTGCCAGCGGACCACTTGGCGGGAGATACGAGCAGTACTTC
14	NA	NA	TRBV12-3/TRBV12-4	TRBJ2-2	CASRGGLLTGELFF	TGTGCCAGCAGGGGGGGACTGCTCACCGGGGAGCTGTTTTTT
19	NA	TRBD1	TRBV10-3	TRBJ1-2	CAISESGPGTGGRYDGYTF	TGTGCCATCAGTGAGTCGGGGCCCGGGACAGGAGGCCGTTATGATGGCTACACCTTC